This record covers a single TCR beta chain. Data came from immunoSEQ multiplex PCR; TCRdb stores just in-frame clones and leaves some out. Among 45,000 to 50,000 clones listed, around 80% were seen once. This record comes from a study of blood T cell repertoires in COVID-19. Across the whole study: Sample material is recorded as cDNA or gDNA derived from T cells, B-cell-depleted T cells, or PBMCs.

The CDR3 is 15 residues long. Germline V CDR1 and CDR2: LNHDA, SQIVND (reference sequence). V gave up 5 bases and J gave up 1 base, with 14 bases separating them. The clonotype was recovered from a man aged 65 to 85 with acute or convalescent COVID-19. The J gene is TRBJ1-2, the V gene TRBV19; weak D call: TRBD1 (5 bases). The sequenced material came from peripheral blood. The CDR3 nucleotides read TGTGCCAGTAGTTCAACGACAGCCTTTAACTATGGCTACACCTTC. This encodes CASSSTTAFNYGYTF.